This is a list of T cell receptor beta chains from one sample in a study of identical twins. TCRdb reprocessed the 5' RACE reads via MiXCR and lists one record per CDR3 protein. The profile shows roughly 1,500,000 distinct CDR3 sequences, under 35% of them singletons. Material: cord blood. These receptors originate from a newborn girl in good health. Both conserved end residues are part of each CDR3. The D gene is left open where the match is weak. Clone size is shown for a subset of rows, as once, few, many or a class of expanded clone.

>TRBJ1-2|NA|TRBV20-1|NA
TGCAGTGCCCAATCCAAAGACATATATCGTATGGACTATGGCTACACCTTC
CSAQSKDIYRMDYGYTF
>TRBJ2-3|NA|TRBV11-2|TRBD2
TGTGCCAGCAGCTTAAATAGCGGGAGCACAGATACGCAGTATTTT
CASSLNSGSTDTQYF
>TRBJ2-3|NA|TRBV20-1|TRBD1
TGCAGTGCCCACGACAGGGGAACAGATACGCAGTATTTT
CSAHDRGTDTQYF
>TRBJ2-1|few|TRBV20-1|NA
TGCAGTGCTTACGACTTGAGCTCCTACAATGAGCAGTTCTTC
CSAYDLSSYNEQFF
>TRBJ2-7|few|TRBV19|NA
TGTGCCACACAGGGCGGCTACGAGCAGTACTTC
CATQGGYEQYF
>TRBJ2-3|NA|TRBV20-1|TRBD2
TGCAGTGCCCCACCGGGGGGGGCTTCAGATACGCAGTATTTT
CSAPPGGASDTQYF
>TRBJ1-1|NA|TRBV27|NA
TGTGCCAGCAGGCCTTATCTGAACACTGAAGCTTTCTTT
CASRPYLNTEAFF
>TRBJ1-1|few|TRBV7-2|NA
TGTGCCAGCAGCTTACCACCAGCTAGGCTGAACACTGAAGCTTTCTTT
CASSLPPARLNTEAFF
>TRBJ2-1|few|TRBV4-1|TRBD2
TGCGCCAGCAGCCATCGGACTAGCGGGTTTTCCTACAATGAGCAGTTCTTC
CASSHRTSGFSYNEQFF
>TRBJ2-5|NA|TRBV12-3/TRBV12-4|NA
TGTGCCAGCAGTTTAAGGGGCAAAGGGCAGTACTTC
CASSLRGKGQYF
>TRBJ2-3|NA|TRBV24-1|TRBD2
TGTGCCACCAGTGAAGACGGGGGGGATACGCAGTATTTT
CATSEDGGDTQYF
>TRBJ2-2|NA|TRBV2|NA
TGTGCCAGCAGTGAAGACGGCCGACCAATGGAGCTGTTTTTT
CASSEDGRPMELFF
>TRBJ2-3|many|TRBV29-1|TRBD1
TGCAGCGTCATGATCCCGGGACAGGGAAGCGGCACAGATACGCAGTATTTT
CSVMIPGQGSGTDTQYF
>TRBJ1-1|NA|TRBV20-1|TRBD1
TGCAGTGACAGGGGGGGTTTGGGCACTGAAGCTTTCTTT
CSDRGGLGTEAFF
>TRBJ2-4|few|TRBV27|TRBD1
TGTGCCAGCAGTTTACGCAGGACAGGGTTTGAGCAGTACTTC
CASSLRRTGFEQYF
>TRBJ1-1|few|TRBV12-3/TRBV12-4|NA
TGTGCCAGCAGTTCGTGGCAGAACACTGAAGCTTTCTTT
CASSSWQNTEAFF
>TRBJ2-3|NA|TRBV6-5|NA
TGTGCCAGCAGTTACTCGAAGAGTATCTCAGATACGCAGTATTTT
CASSYSKSISDTQYF
>TRBJ1-2|few|TRBV7-9|TRBD1
TGTGCCAGCAGCTCCGGGACAGTAGACTATGGCTACACCTTC
CASSSGTVDYGYTF
>TRBJ2-7|NA|TRBV28|NA
TGTGCCAGCAGTCCTTACCTCGAGGAGCAGTACTTC
CASSPYLEEQYF
>TRBJ2-7|NA|TRBV20-1|NA
TGCAGTGCTAGAGATTCGCGCGGTAGCTCCTACGAGCGGTACTTC
CSARDSRGSSYERYF